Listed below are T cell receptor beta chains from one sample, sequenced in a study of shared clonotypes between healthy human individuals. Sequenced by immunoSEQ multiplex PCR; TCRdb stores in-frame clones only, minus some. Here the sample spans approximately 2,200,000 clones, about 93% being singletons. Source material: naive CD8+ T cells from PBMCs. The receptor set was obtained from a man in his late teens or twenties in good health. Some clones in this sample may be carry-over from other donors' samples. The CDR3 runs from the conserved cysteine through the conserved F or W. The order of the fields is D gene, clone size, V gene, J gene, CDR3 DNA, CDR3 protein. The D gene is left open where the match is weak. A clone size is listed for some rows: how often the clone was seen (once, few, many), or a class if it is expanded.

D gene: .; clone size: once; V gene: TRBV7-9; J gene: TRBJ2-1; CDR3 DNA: TGTGCCAGCAGCTCCCCGTACAATGAGCAGTTCTTC; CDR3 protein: CASSSPYNEQFF
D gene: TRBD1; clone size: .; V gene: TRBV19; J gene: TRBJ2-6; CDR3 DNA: TGTGCCAGTACCGGGACAGGGGGCGTTGGGGCCAACGTCCTGACTTTC; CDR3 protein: CASTGTGGVGANVLTF
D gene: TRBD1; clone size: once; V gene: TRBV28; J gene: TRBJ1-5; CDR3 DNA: TGTGCCAGCAGTAACACAGGGGTGGTCAGAAGCAATCAGCCCCAGCATTTT; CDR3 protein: CASSNTGVVRSNQPQHF
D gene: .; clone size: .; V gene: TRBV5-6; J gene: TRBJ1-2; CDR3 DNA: TGTGCCAGCAGCTTGGCCGGGGGCGGCCCGGGTGGCTACACCTTC; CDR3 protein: CASSLAGGGPGGYTF
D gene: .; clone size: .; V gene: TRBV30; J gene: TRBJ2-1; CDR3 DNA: TGTGCCTGGAGCGTCCTTAGGGGGGAAGAGCAGTTCTTC; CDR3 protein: CAWSVLRGEEQFF
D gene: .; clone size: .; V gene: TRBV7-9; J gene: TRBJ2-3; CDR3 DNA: TGTGCCAGCAGCTTAGACCCTTTTGGGCAGTATTTT; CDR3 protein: CASSLDPFGQYF
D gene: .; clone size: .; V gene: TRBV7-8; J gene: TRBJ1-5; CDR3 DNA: TGTGCCAGCAGCGATCAGGGACATAGGAATCAGCCCCAGCATTTT; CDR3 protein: CASSDQGHRNQPQHF
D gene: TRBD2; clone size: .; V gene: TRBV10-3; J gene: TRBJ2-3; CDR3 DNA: TGTGCCACAAAATTAAATCCTAGCGGGGGGTTGGATACGCAGTATTTT; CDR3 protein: CATKLNPSGGLDTQYF
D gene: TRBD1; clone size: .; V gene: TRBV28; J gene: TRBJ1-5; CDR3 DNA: TGTGCCAGCAGAGAGACAGGGCCTTCCAATCAGCCCCAGCATTTT; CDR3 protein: CASRETGPSNQPQHF
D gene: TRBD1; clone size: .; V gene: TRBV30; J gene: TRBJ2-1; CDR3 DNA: TGTGCCTGGAGTGCCCACCAGGGGGCTCTTGAGCAGTTCTTC; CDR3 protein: CAWSAHQGALEQFF
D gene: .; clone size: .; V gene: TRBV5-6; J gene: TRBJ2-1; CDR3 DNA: TGTGCCAGCAGCAGGGGAAGCTCCTACAATGAGCAGTTCTTC; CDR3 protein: CASSRGSSYNEQFF
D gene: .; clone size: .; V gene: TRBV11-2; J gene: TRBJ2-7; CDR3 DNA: TGTGCCAGCAGCTTAGAGGCCTACGAGCAGTACTTC; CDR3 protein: CASSLEAYEQYF
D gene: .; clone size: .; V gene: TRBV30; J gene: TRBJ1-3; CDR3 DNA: TGTGCCTGGAGTGTACTGGGCAGCTCCCACTCTGGAAACACCATATATTTT; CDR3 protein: CAWSVLGSSHSGNTIYF
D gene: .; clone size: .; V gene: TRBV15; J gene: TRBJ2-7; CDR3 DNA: TGTGCCACCAGCAGAGGAAGAGGTAGCGGAGAGGGGTACGAGCAGTACTTC; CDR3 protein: CATSRGRGSGEGYEQYF
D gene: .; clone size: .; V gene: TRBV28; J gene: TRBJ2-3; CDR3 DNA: TGTGCCAGCAGTTTGGCCCGCACAGATACGCAGTATTTT; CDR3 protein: CASSLARTDTQYF
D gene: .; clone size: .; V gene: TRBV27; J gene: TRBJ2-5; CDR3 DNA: TGTGCCAGCAGCGAGGCGGGGGCGGCGACCCAGTACTTC; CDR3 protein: CASSEAGAATQYF
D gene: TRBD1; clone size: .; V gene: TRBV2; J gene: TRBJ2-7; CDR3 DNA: TGTGCCAGCAGTGAAAGGGGACAGGGAAACTACGAGCAGTACTTC; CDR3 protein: CASSERGQGNYEQYF
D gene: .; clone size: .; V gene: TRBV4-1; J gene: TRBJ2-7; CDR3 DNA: TGCGCCAGCAGCCAGGATTTGGTAGGTTACGAGCAGTACTTC; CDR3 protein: CASSQDLVGYEQYF
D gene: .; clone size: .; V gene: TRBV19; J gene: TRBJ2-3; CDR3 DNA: TGTGCCAGTAGTATAACGTCGGGGGGCACAGATACGCAGTATTTT; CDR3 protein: CASSITSGGTDTQYF
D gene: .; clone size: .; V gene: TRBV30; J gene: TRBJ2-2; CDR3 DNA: TGTGCCTGGAGTGTATATCGCACCGGGGAGCTGTTTTTT; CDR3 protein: CAWSVYRTGELFF